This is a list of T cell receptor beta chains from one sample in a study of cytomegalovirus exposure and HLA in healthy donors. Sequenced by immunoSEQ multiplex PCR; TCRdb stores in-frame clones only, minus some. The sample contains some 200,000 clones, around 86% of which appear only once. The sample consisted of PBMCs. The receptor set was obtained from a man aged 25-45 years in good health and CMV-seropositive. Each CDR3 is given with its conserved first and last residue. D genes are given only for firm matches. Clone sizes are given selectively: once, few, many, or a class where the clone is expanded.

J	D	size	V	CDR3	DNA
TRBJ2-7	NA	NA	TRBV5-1	CASRKGEDYEQYF	TGCGCCAGCAGGAAGGGGGAGGACTACGAGCAGTACTTC
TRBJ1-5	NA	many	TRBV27	CASRRPGEDQPQHF	TGTGCCAGCCGTCGACCAGGTGAGGATCAGCCCCAGCATTTT
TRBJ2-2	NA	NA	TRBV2	CASSWLGGGELFF	TGTGCCAGCAGCTGGCTGGGCGGGGGGGAGCTGTTTTTT
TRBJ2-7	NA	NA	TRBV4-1	CASSQPGKGNYEQYF	TGCGCCAGCAGCCAACCAGGGAAAGGGAACTACGAGCAGTACTTC
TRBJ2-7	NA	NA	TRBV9	CASSVSPQYEQYF	TGTGCCAGCAGCGTGAGCCCTCAGTACGAGCAGTACTTC
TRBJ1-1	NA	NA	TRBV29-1	CSVRPQGPAEAFF	TGCAGCGTTCGCCCACAGGGTCCCGCTGAAGCTTTCTTT
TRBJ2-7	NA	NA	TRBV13	CASSLGSYEQYF	TGTGCCAGCAGCTTGGGTTCCTACGAGCAGTACTTC
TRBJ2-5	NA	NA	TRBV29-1	CSVGLQQETQYF	TGCAGCGTTGGTCTACAGCAAGAGACCCAGTACTTC
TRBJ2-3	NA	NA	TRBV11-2	CASSPPLTGNPTW	TGTGCCAGCAGCCCACCTCTGACGGGCAACCCCACGTGG
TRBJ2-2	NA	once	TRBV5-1	CASSRGQVVNTGELFF	TGCGCCAGCAGCCGGGGGCAAGTGGTAAACACCGGGGAGCTGTTTTTT
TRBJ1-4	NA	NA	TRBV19	CASSSTGPIEKLFF	TGTGCCAGTTCTTCAACAGGGCCGATTGAAAAACTGTTTTTT
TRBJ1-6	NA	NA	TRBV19	CASSIGRQSPLHF	TGTGCCAGTAGTATAGGACGCCAATCACCCCTCCACTTT
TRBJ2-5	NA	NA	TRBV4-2	CASSLRMKETQYF	TGTGCCAGCAGCCTCAGGATGAAAGAGACCCAGTACTTC
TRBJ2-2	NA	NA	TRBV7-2	CASRRQGGTHTGELFF	TGTGCCAGCAGGCGGCAGGGGGGGACGCACACCGGGGAGCTGTTTTTT
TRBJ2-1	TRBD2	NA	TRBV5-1	CASSFRTSASYNEQFF	TGCGCCAGCAGCTTCAGGACTAGCGCCTCCTACAATGAGCAGTTCTTC
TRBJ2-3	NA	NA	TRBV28	CASSLGSTDTQYF	TGTGCCAGCAGTCTTGGGTCCACAGATACGCAGTATTTT